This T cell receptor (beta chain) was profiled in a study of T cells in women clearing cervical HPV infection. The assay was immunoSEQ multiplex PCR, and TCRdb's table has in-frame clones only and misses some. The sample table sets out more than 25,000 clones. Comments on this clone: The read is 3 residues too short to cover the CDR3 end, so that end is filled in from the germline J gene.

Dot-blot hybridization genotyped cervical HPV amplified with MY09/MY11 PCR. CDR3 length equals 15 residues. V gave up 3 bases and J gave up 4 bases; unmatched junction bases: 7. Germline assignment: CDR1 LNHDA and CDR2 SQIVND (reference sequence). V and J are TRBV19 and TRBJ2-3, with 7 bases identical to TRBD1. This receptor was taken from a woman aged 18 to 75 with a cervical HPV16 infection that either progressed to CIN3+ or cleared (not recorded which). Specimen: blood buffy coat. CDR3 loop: CASSMIDTGADTQYF. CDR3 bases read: TGTGCCAGTAGTATGATCGACACAGGGGCAGATACG.